This T cell receptor (beta chain) appears in the sequencing data of a study of blood T cell repertoires in COVID-19. Study in general: The United States, Italy and Spain supplied acute and convalescent COVID-19 samples. The cDNA or gDNA used as material had been derived from T cells, B-cell-depleted T cells, or PBMCs.

Authors' data handling: Reference gene primer amplification yielded estimated nucleated cell counts. Sequenced by immunoSEQ multiplex PCR; TCRdb stores in-frame clones only, minus some. V and J calls and clone size are as listed in that table; D and trimming were resolved from the DNA. The sample shows roughly 340,000 clones, approximately 90% of them seen only once. CDR3 size: 17 residues. Sequencing was carried out using peripheral blood. This receptor was obtained from a woman aged 18 to 35 who had recovered from COVID-19. The chain recombines TRBV1 with TRBJ2-3; TRBD2, as called in the table, went unchecked against the DNA. TRBV1 is annotated as a pseudogene. As DNA, the CDR3 is TGCACCAGCAGCCATCCCCCGGGACTAGTAGGCACAGATACGCAGTATTTT. Translated: CTSSHPPGLVGTDTQYF.